One and the same sample provided the 11 T cell receptor beta chains below, sequenced in a study of T cells in Graves' hyperthyroidism and ophthalmopathy. TCR beta CDR3 regions were amplified from RNA. The HTBI set primed first-round TCR CDR3 RT-PCR. MiXCR, applied by TCRdb to the multiplex PCR reads, yields one record per CDR3 protein. The repertoire consists of 450,000 to 550,000 distinct CDR3 sequences, with 24% occurring once and the leading ten covering 11%. Specimen: blood. The receptor set was obtained from a woman under 40 with Graves' ophthalmopathy.

The rearrangement uses TRBV6-1 and TRBJ2-2; TRBD2 might be the D (6 bases). The germline gives CDR1 MNHNS, CDR2 SASEGT. The V gene lost 0 bases and the J gene lost 5 bases, with 10 bases spanning the gap. This CDR3 comprises 15 residues. The DNA of the CDR3 is TGTGCCAGCAGTGAAGCAGGGCGGGGAACCGGGGAGCTGTTTTTT. Translated: CASSEAGRGTGELFF.

This clonotype was picked up many times. The J gene is TRBJ1-2, the V gene TRBV6-1; D uncertain. V shed 6 bases and J shed 0 bases, with 8 bases lying between them. The CDR3 runs to 13 residues. The germline CDR1 and CDR2 sequences are MNHNS and SASEGT. The CDR3 nucleotides read TGTGCCAGCAGGCAGTTTGCTAACTATGGCTACACCTTC. Translated: CASRQFANYGYTF.

The V call is TRBV6-1, the J call TRBJ1-5; unclear D gene. The V end was cut by 10 bases, the J end by 5 bases, with 18 bases between. Germline V gene sequence: CDR1 MNHNS, CDR2 SASEGT. CDR3 length equals 14 residues. CDR3 in DNA: TGTGCCACGACCCTTGGGCAATCCGATCAGCCCCAGCATTTT. Its translation: CATTLGQSDQPQHF.

This clonotype was counted at least ten times. The chain couples TRBV10-3 to TRBJ1-2; 9 bases fit TRBD1. Germline CDR1 ENHRY, CDR2 SYGVKD. The CDR3 is 14 amino acids. V lost 7 bases, J lost 3 bases, and 6 bases stayed unmatched. The CDR3 nucleotides are TGTGCCATCAAGGGGACAGGGCCCTACTATGGCTACACCTTC. Protein product: CAIKGTGPYYGYTF.

This clonotype turned up a few times. The rearrangement joins TRBV11-2 to TRBJ2-7, with D possibly being TRBD1 (5 bases). The CDR3 loop spans 14 amino acids. The germline CDR1 and CDR2 sequences are SGHAT and FQNNGV. With 2 bases removed from V and 5 bases from J, the gap between germline ends came to 13 bases. The CDR3 DNA sequence: TGTGCCAGCAGCTTAAACCCAGGGTGGGACGAGCAGTACTTC. Its protein product is CASSLNPGWDEQYF.

This clonotype turned up a few times. The chain has TRBV19 and TRBJ1-1; TRBD1 is a possible D gene (6 bases). Trimming cost V 7 bases and J 6 bases, with 18 bases left between them. The CDR3 is 14 amino acids. Germline V gene sequence: CDR1 LNHDA, CDR2 SQIVND (reference sequence). The CDR3 DNA follows: TGTGCCAGTAAGGGGGACGGGACGGGGTCTGAAGCTTTCTTT. Its translation: CASKGDGTGSEAFF. Full variable domain (rest looked up from reference TRBV19 and TRBJ1-1): DGGITQSPKYLFRKEGQNVTLSCEQNLNHDAMYWYRQDPGQGLRLIYYSQIVNDFQKGDIAEGYSVSREKKESFPLTVTSAQKNPTAFYLCASKGDGTGSEAFFGQGTRLTVV.

This clonotype was seen ten or more times. The chain has TRBV28 and TRBJ1-1; 8 nucleotides line up with TRBD1. This CDR3 comprises 14 residues. After removal of 6 bases from V and 4 bases from J, the junction contained 7 bases not matched to a gene. Germline CDR1 and CDR2: MDHEN and SYDVKM. DNA for the CDR3: TGTGCCAGCAGCCCGACAGGGGAGGCCACTGAAGCTTTCTTT. Translation: CASSPTGEATEAFF. The whole variable domain, filled in from reference TRBV28 and TRBJ1-1, reads DVKVTQSSRYLVKRTGEKVFLECVQDMDHENMFWYRQDPGLGLRLIYFSYDVKMKEKGDIPEGYSVSREKKERFSLILESASTNQTSMYLCASSPTGEATEAFFGQGTRLTVV.

In its sample, this clonotype was seen a few times. A read error is likely here: a far larger clone is one base away. This rearrangement joins TRBV12-3 or TRBV12-4 to TRBJ1-1; no definite D call. The length of the CDR3 is 13 residues. This chain's CDR3 is CASSLGKNTGAFF. CDR3 in DNA: TGTGCCAGCAGTTTGGGGAAGAACACTGGAGCTTTCTTT.

This clonotype was seen a handful of times. V and J are TRBV6-5 and TRBJ2-3, with D unresolved. The V end was cut by 2 bases, the J end by 5 bases, with 5 bases between. This CDR3 spans 12 amino acids. CDR1 MNHEY and CDR2 SVGAGI come from the germline V gene. The CDR3 DNA reads as TGTGCCAGCAGTTACGAAAAAGATACGCAGTATTTT. It is translated as CASSYEKDTQYF.

This clonotype appeared many times. CDR3 coding DNA: TGTGCCAGCAGACCTAGCGGGGGGGCCGTCACCGGGGAGCTGTTTTTT. Encoded protein: CASRPSGGAVTGELFF. This chain uses TRBV3-1 with TRBJ2-2, with TRBD2 identical over 12 bases. Germline CDR1 LGHDT, CDR2 YNNKEL (reference sequence). There are 16 residues in the CDR3. The V and J ends lost 6 bases and 4 bases, in that order; junction bases with no gene match: 6.

V and J are TRBV4-1 and TRBJ1-2, with D unresolved. In germline, CDR1 is MGHRA, CDR2 YSYEKL. V lost 4 bases and J lost 2, with 17 bases in between. The CDR3 extends over 16 amino acids. The CDR3 loop reads CASSRLPGLLNYGYTF. The CDR3, as DNA: TGCGCCAGCAGCCGCCTCCCGGGCCTCCTAAACTATGGCTACACCTTC.